A selection of T cell receptor beta chains follows, all from one sample in a study of molecular identifiers for immune sequencing clone quantification. In TCRdb, the PCR reads were re-called with MiXCR into one record per CDR3 protein. The sample lists some 650,000 distinct CDR3 sequences, around 20% seen once, with roughly 0.83% in the top ten. What was sequenced was naive CD8+ T cells from blood, with Jurkat cell RNA spiked in. The receptors were sampled from a human donor in good health. Some libraries in this study had Jurkat cell RNA spiked in. Each CDR3 is given with its conserved first and last residue. Each record gives: V gene, D gene, J gene, clone size, CDR3 length, CDR3 DNA, CDR3 protein. D genes are given only for firm matches. Clone size is given for some rows only: seen once, a few or many times, or a class if the clone is expanded.

TRBV5-4	TRBD1	TRBJ2-3	many	17	TGTGCCAGCAGCCCCGGGACAGCACCGTCTAGCACAGATACGCAGTATTTT	CASSPGTAPSSTDTQYF
TRBV27	NA	TRBJ1-4	many	13	TGTGCCAGCAGTTTGCTACGTGGTGAAAAACTGTTTTTT	CASSLLRGEKLFF
TRBV6-5	TRBD1	TRBJ1-2	many	14	TGTGCCAGCAGACCCGGGACAGGGCTCTATGGCTACACCTTC	CASRPGTGLYGYTF
TRBV30	NA	TRBJ2-1	many	13	TGTGCCTCCGGACACTACTCCTACAATGAGCAGTTCTTC	CASGHYSYNEQFF
TRBV2	NA	TRBJ1-6	many	16	TGTGCCAGCAGTGAGTCCTATAGGTCCTATAATTCACCCCTCCACTTT	CASSESYRSYNSPLHF
TRBV21-1	NA	TRBJ2-3	NA	16	TGTGCCAGCAGCAGGTGGCGGGGGGGGAAAACAGATACGCAGTATTTT	CASSRWRGGKTDTQYF
TRBV7-9	NA	TRBJ1-6	many	14	TGTGCCAGCAGCTTAGCTTCGGCCCTTTCACCCCTCCACTTT	CASSLASALSPLHF
TRBV5-6	NA	TRBJ2-7	NA	13	TGTGCCAGCAGCTTGGATAATTTCTACGAGCAGTACTTC	CASSLDNFYEQYF
TRBV7-9	NA	TRBJ1-4	few	16	TGTGCCAGCAGCCCGCATGTACAGGGAATCTTAGAAAAACTGTTTTTT	CASSPHVQGILEKLFF
TRBV4-1	NA	TRBJ1-1	many	14	TGCGCCAGCAGCCAATTCTCTGGAGTCACTGAAGCTTTCTTT	CASSQFSGVTEAFF
TRBV6-2/TRBV6-3	TRBD1	TRBJ2-7	NA	17	TGTGCCAGCGGTTACCGCACTACTCGGACAGGGCAGTACGAGCAGTACTTC	CASGYRTTRTGQYEQYF
TRBV21-1	NA	TRBJ2-7	many	16	TGTGCCAGCAGCAGGAAACTAGCGGGGGGGCCCGACGAGCAGTACTTC	CASSRKLAGGPDEQYF
TRBV9	NA	TRBJ2-5	many	15	TGTGCCAGCAGCGTAGGGGGGGCCGATCAAGAGACCCAGTACTTC	CASSVGGADQETQYF
TRBV20-1	TRBD1	TRBJ1-2	few	14	TGCAGTGCTACCACGGGACAGGGAATGGAAGGCTACACCTTC	CSATTGQGMEGYTF
TRBV6-6	NA	TRBJ1-1	many	11	TGTGCCAGCATGACAGCTAATGAAGCTTTCTTT	CASMTANEAFF
TRBV27	TRBD2	TRBJ2-3	many	16	TGTGCCAGCAGCCTCCTTGCGGGGGGGCCGGGAGATACGCAGTATTTT	CASSLLAGGPGDTQYF
TRBV4-1	TRBD1	TRBJ2-7	NA	15	TGCGCCAGCAGCCAAACAGGGGGCCCCTTCTACGAGCAGTACTTC	CASSQTGGPFYEQYF
TRBV11-2	TRBD2	TRBJ2-4	once	19	TGTGCCAGCAGCTCCAGGACTAGCGGGAGGGCCATAGCCAAAAACATTCAGTACTTC	CASSSRTSGRAIAKNIQYF
TRBV7-9	NA	TRBJ1-1	NA	11	TGTGCCGGCAGAGCGTATACTGAAGCTTTCTTT	CAGRAYTEAFF
TRBV20-1	NA	TRBJ2-7	many	16	TGCAGTGCTAGAGAAGGGGGGGCATGGAGCTCCTACGAGCAGTACTTC	CSAREGGAWSSYEQYF
TRBV28	NA	TRBJ2-2	many	16	TGTGCCAGCTGCCCCCACGGGATGCCACACACCGGGGAGCTGTTTTTT	CASCPHGMPHTGELFF
TRBV9	TRBD1	TRBJ2-3	many	17	TGTGCCAGCAGCTTACGGACAGGGAGCGATAGCACAGATACGCAGTATTTT	CASSLRTGSDSTDTQYF
TRBV12-3/TRBV12-4	TRBD1	TRBJ2-1	many	14	TGTGCCAGCAGTTTTACAGGGGGTTTTGATGAGCAGTTCTTC	CASSFTGGFDEQFF
TRBV27	NA	TRBJ2-7	many	14	TGTGCCAGCAGCTTGGACGGAAGCTCCTACGAGCAGTACTTC	CASSLDGSSYEQYF
TRBV20-1	TRBD2	TRBJ2-7	few	15	TGCAGTGCTAGAGTGTGGACTAGCGGATATTACGAGCAGTACTTC	CSARVWTSGYYEQYF
TRBV6-2/TRBV6-3	TRBD1	TRBJ2-3	many	15	TGTGCCAGCAGTGACGGGACAGAATTCACAGATACGCAGTATTTT	CASSDGTEFTDTQYF
TRBV9	TRBD2	TRBJ2-1	once	15	TGTGCCAACAGCGTAGGGACTAGCGGGAACAATGAGCAGTTCTTC	CANSVGTSGNNEQFF